A selection of T cell receptor beta chains follows, all from one sample in a study of T cells in Graves' hyperthyroidism and ophthalmopathy. MiXCR, applied by TCRdb to the multiplex PCR reads, yields one record per CDR3 protein. The sample consists of 300,000 to 400,000 distinct CDR3 sequences, under 20% of them appearing once. The sample consisted of blood. Receptors originate from a man aged 18-30 years with Graves' ophthalmopathy. The CDR3 runs from the conserved cysteine through the conserved F or W. Each record gives: J gene, V gene, D gene, clone size, CDR3 DNA, CDR3 protein. The D gene is left open where the match is weak. A row's size may be missing; if present it is once, few, many or a size class.

j_call: TRBJ2-1; v_call: TRBV30; d_call: TRBD2; clone_size: .; cdr3_nt: TGTGCCTGGAGTACACCAGGACTAGCGGGGTACAATGAGCAGTTCTTC; cdr3_aa: CAWSTPGLAGYNEQFF
j_call: TRBJ1-3; v_call: TRBV13; d_call: .; clone_size: .; cdr3_nt: TGTGCCAGCAGCTTCCGAGGTGGAAACACCATATATTTT; cdr3_aa: CASSFRGGNTIYF
j_call: TRBJ2-3; v_call: TRBV6-1; d_call: .; clone_size: .; cdr3_nt: TGTGCCAGCAGAGACGGACCTAGCACAGATACGCAGTATTTT; cdr3_aa: CASRDGPSTDTQYF
j_call: TRBJ2-2; v_call: TRBV19; d_call: .; clone_size: .; cdr3_nt: TGTGCCAGTAGTCCCCGAAGGGAGGTGAACACCGGGGAGCTGTTTTTT; cdr3_aa: CASSPRREVNTGELFF
j_call: TRBJ1-1; v_call: TRBV25-1; d_call: .; clone_size: few; cdr3_nt: TGTGCCAGCATGGCCAACACTGAAGCTTTCTTT; cdr3_aa: CASMANTEAFF
j_call: TRBJ1-1; v_call: TRBV4-1; d_call: TRBD1; clone_size: .; cdr3_nt: TGCGCCAGCAGCCCCCATCCAGGGGGCATGAACACTGAAGCTTTCTTT; cdr3_aa: CASSPHPGGMNTEAFF
j_call: TRBJ1-5; v_call: TRBV5-5; d_call: TRBD1; clone_size: once; cdr3_nt: TGTGCCAGCACTTCGGCTGGGACAGGGATTTTCTTTAGCAATCAGCCCCAGCATTTT; cdr3_aa: CASTSAGTGIFFSNQPQHF
j_call: TRBJ2-1; v_call: TRBV7-3; d_call: TRBD1; clone_size: .; cdr3_nt: TGTGCCAGCAGCCCCCTAGGGGACAGATACAATGAGCAGTTCTTC; cdr3_aa: CASSPLGDRYNEQFF
j_call: TRBJ1-1; v_call: TRBV19; d_call: TRBD1; clone_size: .; cdr3_nt: TGTGCCAGTAGTATCCAGGGGGCCAGGGGTACTGAAGCTTTCTTT; cdr3_aa: CASSIQGARGTEAFF
j_call: TRBJ2-2; v_call: TRBV5-1; d_call: TRBD2; clone_size: few; cdr3_nt: TGCGCCAGCAGCTTCCCGACTAGCGGGGGGCCCCCCAGCACCGGGGAGCTGTTTTTT; cdr3_aa: CASSFPTSGGPPSTGELFF
j_call: TRBJ2-1; v_call: TRBV5-1; d_call: .; clone_size: many; cdr3_nt: TGCGCCAGCAGCTTTGAAGGGGTCTCCTACAATGAGCAGTTCTTC; cdr3_aa: CASSFEGVSYNEQFF
j_call: TRBJ2-7; v_call: TRBV18; d_call: .; clone_size: few; cdr3_nt: TGTGCCAGCTCACCCAGATCTGTGGCAGACGAGCAGTACTTC; cdr3_aa: CASSPRSVADEQYF
j_call: TRBJ1-1; v_call: TRBV6-1; d_call: .; clone_size: .; cdr3_nt: TGTGCCAGCAGGCCCATAGGGTCAACTGGAGCTTTCTTT; cdr3_aa: CASRPIGSTGAFF